The next 27 T cell receptor beta chains were all read from a single sample in a study of T cells in Graves' hyperthyroidism and ophthalmopathy. There were TCR beta CDR3 regions amplified from RNA transcripts. TCR CDR3 underwent first-round RT-PCR with the HTBI primer set. One entry per CDR3 protein results from TCRdb running MiXCR on the multiplex PCR reads. The data contain 450,000 to 600,000 distinct CDR3 sequences, nearly 20% of them singletons. The sample was blood. These receptor sequences come from a man aged 40-49 years with Graves' ophthalmopathy.

This clonotype was seen only a few times. CDR3: CASSPSGQGDPYEQYF. The CDR3 DNA reads TGTGCCAGCAGCCCCTCCGGGCAGGGGGACCCCTACGAGCAGTACTTC. This chain joins TRBV13 and TRBJ2-7, with 7 bases matching TRBD1. The germline gives CDR1 PRHDT, CDR2 FYEKMQ (reference sequence). V lost 5 bases, J lost 2 bases, and 12 bases stayed unmatched. The CDR3 is 16 amino acids.

This clonotype showed up many times. The CDR3 DNA sequence: TGTGCCAGCAGTTTCCGTACCAATCAGCCCCAGCATTTT. It yields the protein CASSFRTNQPQHF. The chain recombines TRBV27 with TRBJ1-5; D remains ambiguous. V was clipped by 3 bases and J by 3 bases, with 6 bases between them. The CDR3 extends over 13 amino acids. The germline V gene has CDR1 MNHEY and CDR2 SMNVEV (reference sequence).

This clonotype was seen just once. One end of the junction varies from germline; a read error may be responsible. The J gene is TRBJ1-2, the V gene TRBV6-1; 7 bases agree with TRBD1. The germline V gene encodes CDR1 MNHNS and CDR2 SASEGT. This CDR3 has 17 amino acids. CDR3 in amino acids: CASSITAAGTDIDGYAF. As DNA, the CDR3 is TGTGCCAGCAGTATCACGGCGGCCGGGACAGATATTGATGGCTACGCCTTC.

Many counts were recorded for this clonotype. This chain links TRBV3-1 with TRBJ1-1; D unclear. There are 11 residues in the CDR3. Trimming removed 3 bases from V and 4 bases from J, with 3 bases in between. In germline, CDR1 is LGHDT, CDR2 YNNKEL (reference sequence). CDR3 DNA sequence: TGTGCCAGCAGCCATCGCACTGAAGCTTTCTTT. Its protein product is CASSHRTEAFF.

The V gene is TRBV6-5, the J gene TRBJ1-4; TRBD1 is a possible D gene (5 bases). The V gene's germline CDR1 is MNHEY and CDR2 SVGAGI. V was pared by 2 bases and J by 12 bases, with 19 bases between. The CDR3 length is 15 residues. Here the CDR3 reads CASSYPSGIAAELFF. The CDR3 DNA follows: TGTGCCAGCAGTTACCCCTCAGGGATCGCCGCGGAACTGTTTTTT.

There are a few counts of this clonotype. V usage is TRBV27 and J usage is TRBJ2-5, with 9 bases that match TRBD2. The length of the CDR3 is 15 residues. The V segment lost 6 bases and the J segment 2 bases; nucleotides outside the gene matches: 7. The germline V gene has CDR1 MNHEY and CDR2 SMNVEV (reference sequence). The CDR3 coding sequence is TGTGCCAGCAGCACATTTGCGGGGGGGCAAGAGACCCAGTACTTC. Amino acid sequence: CASSTFAGGQETQYF.

This clonotype was picked up many times. The chain combines TRBV27 with TRBJ2-7; 9 bases match TRBD2. CDR3 length equals 16 residues. Germline assignment: CDR1 MNHEY and CDR2 SMNVEV (reference sequence). V lost 3 bases, J lost 3 bases, and 9 bases stayed unmatched. This CDR3 is CASSFSASGTLYEQYF. As DNA, the CDR3 is TGTGCCAGCAGTTTTTCCGCTAGCGGGACCCTCTACGAGCAGTACTTC.

Ten or more counts support this clonotype. The chain employs TRBV7-8 and TRBJ2-1, with 10 nucleotides matching TRBD2. The V gene end was trimmed by 3 bases and the J gene end by 7 bases; junction bases not matched to a gene: 3. The CDR3 covers 14 residues. Germline V gives CDR1 SGHVS, CDR2 FQNEAQ. The chain's CDR3 is CASSFVAGGNEQFF. DNA of the CDR3: TGTGCCAGCAGCTTCGTAGCGGGGGGTAATGAGCAGTTCTTC.

The chain employs TRBV20-1 and TRBJ1-6, with a weak D call TRBD1 (5 bases). Per the germline V gene, CDR1 is DFQATT and CDR2 is SNEGSKA (reference sequence). The CDR3 extends over 18 amino acids. Trimming cost V 0 bases and J 0 bases, with 15 bases left between them. The CDR3 protein is CSARDLQQGSSYNSPLHF. In DNA form, the CDR3 reads TGCAGTGCTAGAGATCTTCAGCAGGGTAGCTCCTATAATTCACCCCTCCACTTT.

V and J are TRBV7-8 and TRBJ2-7; D ambiguous. The CDR3 runs to 15 residues. Trimming shortened V by 5 bases and J by 0 bases, and 14 bases separated the two germline ends. Germline V lookup: CDR1 SGHVS, CDR2 FQNEAQ. The CDR3 DNA sequence: TGTGCCAGCAGCGGCCCACAAGGATACTCCTACGAGCAGTACTTC. Translated, it gives CASSGPQGYSYEQYF. Filled out from reference TRBV7-8 and TRBJ2-7, the complete variable domain reads GAGVSQSPRYKVAKRGQDVALRCDPISGHVSLFWYQQALGQGPEFLTYFQNEAQLDKSGLPSDRFFAERPEGSVSTLKIQRTQQEDSAVYLCASSGPQGYSYEQYFGPGTRLTVT.

There are many counts of this clonotype. The chain couples TRBV7-2 to TRBJ2-7; no firm D call. The CDR3 runs to 13 residues. Germline CDR1 and CDR2: SGHTA and FQGNSA. Between the trimmed V and J ends, which lost 2 bases and 6 bases, there was a span of 11 bases. CDR3 in amino acids: CASSLSVTLEQYF. The CDR3 nucleotides read TGTGCCAGCAGCTTATCGGTTACCCTCGAGCAGTACTTC.

This chain connects TRBV19 to TRBJ2-1; 8 bases are a match to TRBD2. This CDR3 spans 15 amino acids. V shed 1 base and J 11 bases; nucleotides not matched to a gene: 10. Germline CDR1 LNHDA, CDR2 SQIVND (reference sequence). CDR3 sequence (DNA): TGTGCCAGTAGTATAGTTACTGGCGGGAGGCAGAAGCAGTTCTTC. Translation: CASSIVTGGRQKQFF. The variable domain in full, completed from reference TRBV19 and TRBJ2-1, reads DGGITQSPKYLFRKEGQNVTLSCEQNLNHDAMYWYRQDPGQGLRLIYYSQIVNDFQKGDIAEGYSVSREKKESFPLTVTSAQKNPTAFYLCASSIVTGGRQKQFFGPGTRLTVL.

This clonotype was counted ten times or more. The gene calls are TRBV12-3 or TRBV12-4 and TRBJ2-7; no definite D call. Trimming removed 3 bases from V and 2 bases from J, with 11 bases in between. CDR3 size: 14 residues. The CDR3 DNA sequence: TGTGCCAGCAGTTTGGCAGGTCCGACCTACGAGCAGTACTTC. It encodes CASSLAGPTYEQYF.

A word on this clonotype: A much larger clone is a single base away; this may be a read error. This chain joins TRBV12-3 or TRBV12-4 and TRBJ1-3, with 9 positions matching TRBD1. The trim removed 6 bases at V and 9 bases at J, leaving 9 bases unmatched. The CDR3 has 14 amino acids. The CDR3 nucleotides are TGTGCCAGCAGCCCCGGACAGGGGATTGGCACCATATATTTT. The encoded protein is CASSPGQGIGTIYF.

This clonotype was counted between two and nine times. The chain carries TRBV5-1 and TRBJ2-3; 8 positions match TRBD2. Germline lookup yields CDR1 SGHRS and CDR2 YFSETQ. CDR3 length equals 16 residues. V lost 5 bases, J lost 2 bases, and 10 bases stayed unmatched. The CDR3 loop is CASRPRLASDTDTQYF. The CDR3 DNA reads as TGCGCCAGCAGACCCCGACTAGCGAGCGACACAGATACGCAGTATTTT.

This clonotype was found a few times. The rearrangement links TRBV6-1 to TRBJ2-5; TRBD1 matches at 7 bases. This CDR3 comprises 13 residues. V dropped 7 bases and J dropped 5; count of bases not matched to a gene: 7. The germline V gene has CDR1 MNHNS and CDR2 SASEGT. CDR3 sequence reads: CASNFDRDETQYF. The CDR3 DNA reads as TGTGCCAGCAATTTTGACAGGGATGAGACCCAGTACTTC.

The chain employs TRBV4-3 and TRBJ2-7; D not resolved. The CDR3 length is 12 residues. CDR1 LGHNA and CDR2 YSLEER come from the germline V gene. Trimming shortened V by 0 bases and J by 4 bases, and 4 bases separated the two germline ends. The CDR3 coding sequence is TGCGCCAGCAGCCAAGATGAGTACGAGCAGTACTTC. It yields the protein CASSQDEYEQYF.

This clonotype was observed a few times. J is TRBJ2-5 and V is TRBV2; D uncertain. Trimming cost V 5 bases and J 5 bases, with 12 bases left between them. Germline assignment: CDR1 SNHLY and CDR2 FYNNEI. CDR3 size: 13 residues. For the CDR3, the DNA is TGTGCCAGCAGTAGAACCATAGGGGAGACCCAGTACTTC. Translated, it gives CASSRTIGETQYF.

V usage is TRBV9 and J usage is TRBJ1-1; a possible D gene is TRBD1 (5 bases). There are 14 residues in the CDR3. V gave up 1 base and J gave up 1 base, with 8 bases separating them. The V gene's germline CDR1 is SGDLS and CDR2 YYNGEE. The CDR3, as DNA: TGTGCCAGCAGCGTAAGGGGAGAGAACACTGAAGCTTTCTTT. Translation: CASSVRGENTEAFF.

The genes are TRBV30 and TRBJ2-2; 11 bases map to TRBD1. J lost 5 bases, V lost 5 bases, and 1 base had no gene match. CDR1 and CDR2 (germline): GTSNPN, SVGIG (reference sequence). The CDR3 totals 13 residues. The CDR3 reads CAWGTGGTGELFF. The DNA of the CDR3 is TGTGCCTGGGGGACAGGGGGGACCGGGGAGCTGTTTTTT.

V and J are TRBV20-1 and TRBJ2-5, with 8 bases matching TRBD1. The CDR3 has 12 residues. Germline CDR1 DFQATT, CDR2 SNEGSKA (reference sequence). V was clipped by 6 bases and J by 4 bases; unmatched bases: 4. DNA of the CDR3: TGCAGTGCCAAGGACAGGGCAGAGACCCAGTACTTC. The encoded protein is CSAKDRAETQYF.

This clonotype appeared a few times. The chain has TRBV6-5 and TRBJ1-2; D perhaps matches TRBD1 (6 bases). Germline assignment: CDR1 MNHEY and CDR2 SVGAGI. With 4 bases removed from V and 4 bases from J, the gap between germline ends came to 16 bases. The CDR3 runs 15 residues. As DNA, the CDR3 is TGTGCCAGCAGTTCCCCACCAGGACAGACCTATGGCTACACCTTC. This translates into CASSSPPGQTYGYTF.

This clonotype was detected a few times. J is TRBJ2-2 and V is TRBV5-1; possible D gene TRBD2, 5 bases. Trimming stripped 5 bases from V and 6 bases from J, with 11 bases between. Germline CDR1 reads SGHRS; CDR2 reads YFSETQ. The CDR3 totals 13 residues. The chain's CDR3 is CASSREYAGELFF. The CDR3 DNA follows: TGCGCCAGCAGTCGGGAATATGCCGGGGAGCTGTTTTTT.

Remarks on this clonotype: A much larger clone lies one base from this, so it may be a read error. The chain links TRBV20-1 to TRBJ1-2, with D tentatively TRBD1 (5 bases). The CDR3 has 11 residues. In germline, CDR1 is DFQATT, CDR2 SNEGSKA (reference sequence). As DNA, the CDR3 is TGCAGTACTAGAAGTGGGGACGGCTACACCTTC. Protein sequence: CSTRSGDGYTF.

This clonotype was counted only a few times. This sequence joins TRBV3-1 and TRBJ2-2; 8 positions match TRBD1. Germline loops: CDR1 LGHDT, CDR2 YNNKEL (reference sequence). J gave up 6 bases and V 0 bases, and 6 bases lay outside the gene matches. CDR3 length: 16 residues. CDR3 amino acids: CASSQEGRGPSGELFF. The CDR3 DNA follows: TGTGCCAGCAGCCAAGAGGGCAGGGGGCCATCCGGGGAGCTGTTTTTT. Drawing the rest from reference TRBV3-1 and TRBJ2-2, the complete variable domain is DTAVSQTPKYLVTQMGNDKSIKCEQNLGHDTMYWYKQDSKKFLKIMFSYNNKELIINETVPNRFSPKSPDKAHLNLHINSLELGDSAVYFCASSQEGRGPSGELFFGEGSRLTVL.

This rearrangement joins TRBV6-1 to TRBJ2-2, with D hard to call. The CDR3 covers 14 residues. The V end lost 6 bases, the J end lost 5 bases, and 13 bases lay between the germline ends. Germline V gene sequence: CDR1 MNHNS, CDR2 SASEGT. CDR3 in amino acids: CASRVAGRTGELFF. As DNA, the CDR3 is TGTGCCAGCAGGGTGGCAGGAAGAACCGGGGAGCTGTTTTTT.

A few counts support this clonotype. Sequence at one end of the junction differs from germline and may be a read error. This sequence joins TRBV7-2 and TRBJ2-3; D is possibly TRBD1 (7 bases). CDR1 and CDR2 from the germline V gene are SGHTA and FQGNSA. The CDR3 has 16 amino acids. The DNA for the CDR3 is TGCGCCAGCAGCCAAGTTTGGAGGGGGCGGAAAGATACGCAGTATTTT. Translating it yields CASSQVWRGRKDTQYF.